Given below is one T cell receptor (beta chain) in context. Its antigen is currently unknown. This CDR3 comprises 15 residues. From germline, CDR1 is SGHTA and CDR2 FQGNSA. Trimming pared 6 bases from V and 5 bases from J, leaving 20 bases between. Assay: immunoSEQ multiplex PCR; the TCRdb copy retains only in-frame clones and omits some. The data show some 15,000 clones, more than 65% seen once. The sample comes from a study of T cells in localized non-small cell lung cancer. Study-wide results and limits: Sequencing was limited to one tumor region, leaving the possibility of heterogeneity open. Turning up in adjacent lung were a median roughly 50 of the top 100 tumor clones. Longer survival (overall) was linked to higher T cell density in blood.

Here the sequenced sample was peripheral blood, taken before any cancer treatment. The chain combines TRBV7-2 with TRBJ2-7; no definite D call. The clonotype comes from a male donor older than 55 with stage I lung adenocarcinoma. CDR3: CASRRSVGLVDEQYF. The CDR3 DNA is TGTGCCAGCAGGCGCTCGGTGGGGTTAGTAGACGAGCAGTACTTC.